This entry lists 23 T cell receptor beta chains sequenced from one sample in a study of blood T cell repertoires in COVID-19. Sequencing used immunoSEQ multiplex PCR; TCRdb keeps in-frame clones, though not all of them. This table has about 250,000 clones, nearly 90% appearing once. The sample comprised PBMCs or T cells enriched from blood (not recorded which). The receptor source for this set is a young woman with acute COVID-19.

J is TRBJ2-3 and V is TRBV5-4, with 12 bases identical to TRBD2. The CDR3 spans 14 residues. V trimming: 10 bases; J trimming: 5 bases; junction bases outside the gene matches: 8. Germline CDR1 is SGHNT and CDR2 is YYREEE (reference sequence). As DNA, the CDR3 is TGTGCCTCCCAGACTAGCGGGGGATTAGATACGCAGTATTTT. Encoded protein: CASQTSGGLDTQYF.

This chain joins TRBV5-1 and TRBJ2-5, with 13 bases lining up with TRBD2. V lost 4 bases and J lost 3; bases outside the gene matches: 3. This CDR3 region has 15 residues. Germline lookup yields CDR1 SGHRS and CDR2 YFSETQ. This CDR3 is CASSVGTSGEETQYF. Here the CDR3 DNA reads TGCGCCAGCAGCGTAGGGACTAGCGGGGAAGAGACCCAGTACTTC.

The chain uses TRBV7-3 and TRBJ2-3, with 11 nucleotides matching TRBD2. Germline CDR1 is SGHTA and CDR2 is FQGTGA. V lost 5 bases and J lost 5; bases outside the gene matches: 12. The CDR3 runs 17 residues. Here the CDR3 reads CASSLKTSGAIRDTQYF. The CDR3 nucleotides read TGTGCCAGCAGCCTCAAGACTAGCGGGGCCATACGAGATACGCAGTATTTT.

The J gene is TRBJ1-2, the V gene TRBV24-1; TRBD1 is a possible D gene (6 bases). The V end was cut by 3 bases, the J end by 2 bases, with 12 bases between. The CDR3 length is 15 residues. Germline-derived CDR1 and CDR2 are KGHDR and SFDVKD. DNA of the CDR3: TGTGCCACCAGTGATCTGGGACACAGAAACTATGGCTACACCTTC. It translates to CATSDLGHRNYGYTF.

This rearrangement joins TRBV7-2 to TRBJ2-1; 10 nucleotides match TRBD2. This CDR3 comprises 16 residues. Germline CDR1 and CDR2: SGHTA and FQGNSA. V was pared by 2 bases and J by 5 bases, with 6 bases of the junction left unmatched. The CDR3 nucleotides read TGTGCCAGCAGCTTAATGTGGACTAGCGGAAACAATGAGCAGTTCTTC. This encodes CASSLMWTSGNNEQFF.

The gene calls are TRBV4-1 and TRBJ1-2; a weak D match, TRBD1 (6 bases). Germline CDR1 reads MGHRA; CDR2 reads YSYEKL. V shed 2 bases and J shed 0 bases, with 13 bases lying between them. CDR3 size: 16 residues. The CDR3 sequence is CASSQTTGLSNYGYTF. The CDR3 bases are TGCGCCAGCAGCCAAACAACAGGGCTCTCTAACTATGGCTACACCTTC.

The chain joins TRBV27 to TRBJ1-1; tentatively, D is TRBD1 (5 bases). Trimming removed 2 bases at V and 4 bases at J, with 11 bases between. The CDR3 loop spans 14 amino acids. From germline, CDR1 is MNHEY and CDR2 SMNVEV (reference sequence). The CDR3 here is CASSLSRGSTEAFF. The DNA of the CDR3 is TGTGCCAGCAGTTTAAGTCGGGGGAGCACTGAAGCTTTCTTT.

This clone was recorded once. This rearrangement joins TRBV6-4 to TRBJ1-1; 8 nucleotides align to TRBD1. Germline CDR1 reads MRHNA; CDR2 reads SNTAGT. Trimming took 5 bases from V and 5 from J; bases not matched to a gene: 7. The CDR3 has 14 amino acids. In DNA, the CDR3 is TGTGCCAGCAGTCAACAGGGGGAAGGGACTGAAGCTTTCTTT. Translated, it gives CASSQQGEGTEAFF.

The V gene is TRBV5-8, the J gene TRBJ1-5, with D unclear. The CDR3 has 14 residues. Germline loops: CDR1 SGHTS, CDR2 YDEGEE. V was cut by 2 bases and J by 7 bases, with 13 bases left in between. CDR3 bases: TGTGCCAGCAGCTTTTTCAGGTCCGGACAGCCCCAGCATTTT. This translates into CASSFFRSGQPQHF.

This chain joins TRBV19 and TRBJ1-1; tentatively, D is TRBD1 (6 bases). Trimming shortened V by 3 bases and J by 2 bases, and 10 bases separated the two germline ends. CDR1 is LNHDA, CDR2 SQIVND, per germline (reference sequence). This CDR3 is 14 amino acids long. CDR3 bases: TGTGCCAGTAGTATTGGACAGACTAACACTGAAGCTTTCTTT. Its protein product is CASSIGQTNTEAFF.

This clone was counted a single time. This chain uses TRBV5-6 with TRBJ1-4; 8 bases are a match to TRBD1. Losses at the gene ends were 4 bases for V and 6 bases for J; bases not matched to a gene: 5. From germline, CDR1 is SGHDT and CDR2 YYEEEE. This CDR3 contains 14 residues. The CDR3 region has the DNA TGTGCCAGCAGCCCAGGGGGCTTCTATGAAAAACTGTTTTTT. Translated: CASSPGGFYEKLFF.

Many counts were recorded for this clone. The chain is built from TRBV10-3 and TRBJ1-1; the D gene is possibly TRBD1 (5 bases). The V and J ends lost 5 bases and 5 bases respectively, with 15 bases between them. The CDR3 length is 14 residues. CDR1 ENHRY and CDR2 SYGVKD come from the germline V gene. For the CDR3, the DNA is TGTGCCATCAGTTCCGTCAGGGTAGAGACTGAAGCTTTCTTT. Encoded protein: CAISSVRVETEAFF.

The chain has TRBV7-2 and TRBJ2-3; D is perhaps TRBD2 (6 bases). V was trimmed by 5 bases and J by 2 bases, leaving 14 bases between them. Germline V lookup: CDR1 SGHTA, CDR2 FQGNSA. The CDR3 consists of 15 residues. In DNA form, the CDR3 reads TGTGCCAGCAGCCCTGGGTGGACTACCACAGATACGCAGTATTTT. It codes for CASSPGWTTTDTQYF.

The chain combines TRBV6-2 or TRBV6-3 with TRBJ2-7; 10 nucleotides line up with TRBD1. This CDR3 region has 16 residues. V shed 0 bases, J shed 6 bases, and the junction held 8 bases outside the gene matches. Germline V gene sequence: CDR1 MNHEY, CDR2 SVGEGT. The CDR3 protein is CASSYSIVDRGLEQYF. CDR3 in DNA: TGTGCCAGCAGTTACTCGATTGTTGACAGGGGGCTCGAGCAGTACTTC.

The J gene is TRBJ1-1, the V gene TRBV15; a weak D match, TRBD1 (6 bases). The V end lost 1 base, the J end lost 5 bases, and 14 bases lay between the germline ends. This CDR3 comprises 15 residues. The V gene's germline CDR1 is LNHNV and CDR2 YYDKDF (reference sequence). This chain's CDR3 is CATSRAGTGRTEAFF. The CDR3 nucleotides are TGTGCCACCAGCAGAGCGGGAACAGGGCGAACTGAAGCTTTCTTT.

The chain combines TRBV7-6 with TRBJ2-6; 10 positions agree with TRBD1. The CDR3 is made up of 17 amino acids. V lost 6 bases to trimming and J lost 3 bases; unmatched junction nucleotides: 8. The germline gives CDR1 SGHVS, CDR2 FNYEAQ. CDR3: CASSHGQGEFGANVLTF. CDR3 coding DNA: TGTGCCAGCAGTCACGGACAGGGGGAATTTGGGGCCAACGTCCTGACTTTC.

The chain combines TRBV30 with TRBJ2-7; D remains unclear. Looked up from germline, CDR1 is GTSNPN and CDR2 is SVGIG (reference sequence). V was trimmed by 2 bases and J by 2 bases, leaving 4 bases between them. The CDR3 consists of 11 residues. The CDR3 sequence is CAWSTAYEQYF. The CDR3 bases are TGTGCCTGGAGTACGGCCTACGAGCAGTACTTC.

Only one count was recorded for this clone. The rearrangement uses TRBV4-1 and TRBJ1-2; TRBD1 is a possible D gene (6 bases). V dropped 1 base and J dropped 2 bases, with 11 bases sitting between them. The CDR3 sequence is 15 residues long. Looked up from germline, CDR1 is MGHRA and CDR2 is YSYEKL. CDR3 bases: TGCGCCAGCAGCCAAGGGGGGGGCCAAAACTATGGCTACACCTTC. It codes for CASSQGGGQNYGYTF.

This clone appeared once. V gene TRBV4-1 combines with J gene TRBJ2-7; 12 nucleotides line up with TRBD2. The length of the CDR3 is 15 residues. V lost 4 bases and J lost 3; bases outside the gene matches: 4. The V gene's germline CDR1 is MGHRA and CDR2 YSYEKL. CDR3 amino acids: CASSLTSGGFYEQYF. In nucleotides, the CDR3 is TGCGCCAGCAGCCTTACTAGCGGGGGGTTCTACGAGCAGTACTTC.

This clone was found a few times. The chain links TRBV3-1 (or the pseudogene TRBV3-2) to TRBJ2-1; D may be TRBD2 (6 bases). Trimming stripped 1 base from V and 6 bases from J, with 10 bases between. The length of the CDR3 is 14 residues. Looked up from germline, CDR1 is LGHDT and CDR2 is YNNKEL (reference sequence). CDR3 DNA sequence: TGTGCCAGCAGCCAAGGCCAACTAGCCAATGAGCAGTTCTTC. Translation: CASSQGQLANEQFF.

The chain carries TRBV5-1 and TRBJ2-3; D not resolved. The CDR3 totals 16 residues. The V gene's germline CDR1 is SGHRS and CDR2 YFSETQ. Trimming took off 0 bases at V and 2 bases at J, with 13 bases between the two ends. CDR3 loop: CASSLALLSTTDTQYF. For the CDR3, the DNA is TGCGCCAGCAGCTTGGCCCTCCTTTCTACCACAGATACGCAGTATTTT.

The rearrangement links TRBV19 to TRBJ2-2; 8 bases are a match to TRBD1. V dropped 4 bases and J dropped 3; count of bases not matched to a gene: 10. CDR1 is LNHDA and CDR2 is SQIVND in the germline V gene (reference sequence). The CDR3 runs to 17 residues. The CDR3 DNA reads TGTGCCAGTAGTAATGGCCAGGGGGCAATAGACACCGGGGAGCTGTTTTTT. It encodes CASSNGQGAIDTGELFF.

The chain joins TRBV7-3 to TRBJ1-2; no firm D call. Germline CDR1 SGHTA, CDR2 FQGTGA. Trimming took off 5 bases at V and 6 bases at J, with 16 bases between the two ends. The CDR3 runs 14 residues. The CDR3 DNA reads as TGTGCCAGCAGCCTAGGGATCGCGGGTGATGGCTACACCTTC. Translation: CASSLGIAGDGYTF. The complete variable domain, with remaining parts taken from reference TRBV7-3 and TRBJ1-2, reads GAGVSQTPSNKVTEKGKYVELRCDPISGHTALYWYRQSLGQGPEFLIYFQGTGAADDSGLPNDRFFAVRPEGSVSTLKIQRTERGDSAVYLCASSLGIAGDGYTFGSGTRLTVV.